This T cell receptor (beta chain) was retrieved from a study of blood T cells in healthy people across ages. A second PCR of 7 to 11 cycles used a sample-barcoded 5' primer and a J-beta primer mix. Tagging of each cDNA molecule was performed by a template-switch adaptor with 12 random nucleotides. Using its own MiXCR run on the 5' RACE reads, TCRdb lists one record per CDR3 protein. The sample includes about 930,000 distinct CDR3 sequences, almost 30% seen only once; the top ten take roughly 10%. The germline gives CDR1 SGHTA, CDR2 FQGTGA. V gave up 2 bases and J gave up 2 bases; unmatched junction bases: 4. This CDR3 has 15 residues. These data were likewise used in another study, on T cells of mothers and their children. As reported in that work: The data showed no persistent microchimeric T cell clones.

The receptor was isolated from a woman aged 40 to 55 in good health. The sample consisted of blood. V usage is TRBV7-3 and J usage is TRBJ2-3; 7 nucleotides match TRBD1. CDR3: CASSLVGQDTDTQYF. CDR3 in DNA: TGTGCCAGCAGCTTAGTCGGACAGGACACAGATACGCAGTATTTT. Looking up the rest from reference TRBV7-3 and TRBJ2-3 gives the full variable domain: GAGVSQTPSNKVTEKGKYVELRCDPISGHTALYWYRQSLGQGPEFLIYFQGTGAADDSGLPNDRFFAVRPEGSVSTLKIQRTERGDSAVYLCASSLVGQDTDTQYFGPGTRLTVL.